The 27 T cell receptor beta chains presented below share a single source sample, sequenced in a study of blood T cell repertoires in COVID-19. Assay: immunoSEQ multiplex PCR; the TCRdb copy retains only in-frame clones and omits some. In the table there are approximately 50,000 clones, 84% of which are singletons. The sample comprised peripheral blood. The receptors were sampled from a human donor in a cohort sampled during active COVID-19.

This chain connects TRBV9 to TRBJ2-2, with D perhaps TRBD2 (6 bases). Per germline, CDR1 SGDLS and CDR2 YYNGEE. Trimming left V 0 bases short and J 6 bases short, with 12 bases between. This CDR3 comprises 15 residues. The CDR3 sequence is CASSVAGSWAGELFF. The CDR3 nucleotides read TGTGCCAGCAGCGTAGCCGGGAGTTGGGCCGGGGAGCTGTTTTTT.

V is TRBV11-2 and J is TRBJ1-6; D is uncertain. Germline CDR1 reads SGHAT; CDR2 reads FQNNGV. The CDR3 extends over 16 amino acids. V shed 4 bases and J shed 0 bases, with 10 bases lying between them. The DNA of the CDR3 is TGTGCCAGCAGCTCGCGGGCCAGCTCCTATAATTCACCCCTCCACTTT. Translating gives CASSSRASSYNSPLHF.

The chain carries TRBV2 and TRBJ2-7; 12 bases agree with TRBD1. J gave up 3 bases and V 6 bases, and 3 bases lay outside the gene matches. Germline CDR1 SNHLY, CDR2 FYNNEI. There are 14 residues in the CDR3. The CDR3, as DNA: TGTGCCAGCAGCCGGGACAGGGGGCGCTACGAGCAGTACTTC. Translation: CASSRDRGRYEQYF.

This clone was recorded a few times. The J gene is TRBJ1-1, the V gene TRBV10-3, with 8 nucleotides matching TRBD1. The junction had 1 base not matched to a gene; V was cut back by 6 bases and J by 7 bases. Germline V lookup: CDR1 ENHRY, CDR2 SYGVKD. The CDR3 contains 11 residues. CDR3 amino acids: CAIRGQGEAFF. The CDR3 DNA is TGTGCCATCAGAGGACAGGGTGAAGCTTTCTTT.

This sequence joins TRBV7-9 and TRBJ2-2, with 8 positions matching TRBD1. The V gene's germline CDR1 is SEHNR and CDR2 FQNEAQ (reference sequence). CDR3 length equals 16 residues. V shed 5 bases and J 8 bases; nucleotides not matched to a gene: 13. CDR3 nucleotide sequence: TGTGCCAGCAGCCAAATGCGGACAGGGTCCAGGGGGGAGCTGTTTTTT. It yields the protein CASSQMRTGSRGELFF. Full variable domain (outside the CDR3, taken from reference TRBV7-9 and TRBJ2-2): DTGVSQNPRHKITKRGQNVTFRCDPISEHNRLYWYRQTLGQGPEFLTYFQNEAQLEKSRLLSDRFSAERPKGSFSTLEIQRTEQGDSAMYLCASSQMRTGSRGELFFGEGSRLTVL.

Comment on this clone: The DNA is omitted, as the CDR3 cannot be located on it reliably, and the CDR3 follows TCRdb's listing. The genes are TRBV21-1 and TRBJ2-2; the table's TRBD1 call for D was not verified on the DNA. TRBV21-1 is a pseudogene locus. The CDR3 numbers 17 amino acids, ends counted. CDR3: CASSTFGQGATSGELFF.

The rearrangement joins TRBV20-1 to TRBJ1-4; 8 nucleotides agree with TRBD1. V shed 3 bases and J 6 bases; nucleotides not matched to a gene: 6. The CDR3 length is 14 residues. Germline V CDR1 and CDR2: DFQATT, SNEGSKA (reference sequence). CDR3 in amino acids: CSASATGEYEKLFF. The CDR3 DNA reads TGCAGTGCTAGTGCGACAGGGGAGTATGAAAAACTGTTTTTT.

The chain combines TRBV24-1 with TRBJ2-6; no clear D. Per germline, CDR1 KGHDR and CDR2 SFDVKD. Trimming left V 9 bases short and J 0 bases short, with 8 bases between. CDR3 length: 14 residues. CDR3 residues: CATSLSSGANVLTF. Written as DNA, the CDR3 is TGTGCCACCTCTCTGAGCTCTGGGGCCAACGTCCTGACTTTC.

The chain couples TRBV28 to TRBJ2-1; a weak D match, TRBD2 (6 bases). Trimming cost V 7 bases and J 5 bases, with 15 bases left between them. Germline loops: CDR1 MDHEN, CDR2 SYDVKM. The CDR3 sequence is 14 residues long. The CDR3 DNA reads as TGTGCCAGCACCCCCGGGGGAGCTCACAATGAGCAGTTCTTC. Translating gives CASTPGGAHNEQFF.

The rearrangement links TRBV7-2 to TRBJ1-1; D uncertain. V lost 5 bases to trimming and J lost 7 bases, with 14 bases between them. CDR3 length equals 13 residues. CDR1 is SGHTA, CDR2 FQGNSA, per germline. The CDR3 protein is CASSREGRYEAFF. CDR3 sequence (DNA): TGTGCCAGCAGCCGGGAAGGGCGCTATGAAGCTTTCTTT.

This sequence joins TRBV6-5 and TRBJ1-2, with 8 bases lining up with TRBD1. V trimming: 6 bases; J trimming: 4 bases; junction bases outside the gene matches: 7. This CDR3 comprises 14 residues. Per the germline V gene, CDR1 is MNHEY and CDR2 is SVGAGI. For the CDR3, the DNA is TGTGCCAGCAGCCCCGGGACAGGAAGCTATGGCTACACCTTC. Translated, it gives CASSPGTGSYGYTF.

The CDR3 coding sequence is TGTGCCAGCAGCCAAGACGGGACAGGGATTGAAGCTTTCTTT. Translation gives CASSQDGTGIEAFF. The rearrangement joins TRBV14 to TRBJ1-1, with 9 bases identical to TRBD1. The length of the CDR3 is 14 residues. Per germline, CDR1 SGHDN and CDR2 FVKESK. With V trimmed by 0 bases and J by 7 bases, 3 bases remained unmatched.

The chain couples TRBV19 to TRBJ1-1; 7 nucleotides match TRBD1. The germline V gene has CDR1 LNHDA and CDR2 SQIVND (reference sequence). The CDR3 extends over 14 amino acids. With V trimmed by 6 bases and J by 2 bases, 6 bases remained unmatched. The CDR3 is CASRTGQANTEAFF. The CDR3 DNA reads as TGTGCCAGTAGGACAGGACAGGCTAACACTGAAGCTTTCTTT.

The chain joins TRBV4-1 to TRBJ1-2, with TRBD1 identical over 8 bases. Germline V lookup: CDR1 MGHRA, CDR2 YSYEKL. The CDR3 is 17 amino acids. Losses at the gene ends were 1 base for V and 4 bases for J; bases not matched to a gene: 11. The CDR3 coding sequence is TGCGCCAGCAGCCAAGCGGGATTACAGGGGGGGTCCTATGGCTACACCTTC. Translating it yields CASSQAGLQGGSYGYTF.

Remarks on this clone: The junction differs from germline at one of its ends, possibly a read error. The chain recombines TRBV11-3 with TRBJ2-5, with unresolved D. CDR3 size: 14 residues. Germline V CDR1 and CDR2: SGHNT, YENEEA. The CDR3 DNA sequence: TGTGCCAGCAGCTTCAGCGAAGCCCAAGGGACCCAGTACTTC. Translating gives CASSFSEAQGTQYF. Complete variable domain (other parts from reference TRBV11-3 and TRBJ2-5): EAGVVQSPRYKIIEKKQPVAFWCNPISGHNTLYWYLQNLGQGPELLIRYENEEAVDDSQLPKDRFSAERLKGVDSTLKIQPAELGDSAVYLCASSFSEAQGTQYFGPGTRLLVL.

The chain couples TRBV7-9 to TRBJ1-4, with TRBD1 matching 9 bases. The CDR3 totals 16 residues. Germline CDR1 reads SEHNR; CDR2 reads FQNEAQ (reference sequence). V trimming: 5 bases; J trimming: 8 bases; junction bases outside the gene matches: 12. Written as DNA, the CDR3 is TGTGCCAGCAGCCACCCGACAGGGGGGCTGGGCGAAAAACTGTTTTTT. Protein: CASSHPTGGLGEKLFF.

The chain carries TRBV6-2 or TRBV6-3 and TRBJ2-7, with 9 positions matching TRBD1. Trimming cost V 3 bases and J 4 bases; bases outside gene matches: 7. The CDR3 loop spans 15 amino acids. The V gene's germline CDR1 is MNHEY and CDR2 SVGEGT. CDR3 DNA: TGTGCCAGCAGTTATATGGACAGGGGACCGTACGAGCAGTACTTC. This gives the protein CASSYMDRGPYEQYF.

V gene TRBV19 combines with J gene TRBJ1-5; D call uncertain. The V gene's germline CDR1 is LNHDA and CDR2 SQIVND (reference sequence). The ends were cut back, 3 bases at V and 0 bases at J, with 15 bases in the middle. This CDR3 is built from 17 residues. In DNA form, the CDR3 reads TGTGCCAGTAGTATCTCGGGGAAACCCTATAGCAATCAGCCCCAGCATTTT. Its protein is CASSISGKPYSNQPQHF.

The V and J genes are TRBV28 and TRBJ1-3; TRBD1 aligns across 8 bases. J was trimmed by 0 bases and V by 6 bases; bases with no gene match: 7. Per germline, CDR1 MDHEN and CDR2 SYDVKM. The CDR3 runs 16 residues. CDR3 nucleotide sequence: TGTGCCAGCAGGGGACCGGGACAGGTCTCTGGAAACACCATATATTTT. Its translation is CASRGPGQVSGNTIYF.

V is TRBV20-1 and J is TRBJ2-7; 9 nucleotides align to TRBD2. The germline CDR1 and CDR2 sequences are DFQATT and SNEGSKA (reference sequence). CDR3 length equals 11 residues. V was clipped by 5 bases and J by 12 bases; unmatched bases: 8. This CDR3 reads CSARREREAYF. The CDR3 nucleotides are TGCAGTGCTCGTAGGGAGCGGGAGGCGTACTTC.

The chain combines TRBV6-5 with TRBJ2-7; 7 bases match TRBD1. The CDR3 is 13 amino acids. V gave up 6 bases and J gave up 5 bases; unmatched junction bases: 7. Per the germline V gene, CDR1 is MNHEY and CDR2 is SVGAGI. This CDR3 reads CASRQGSYDEQYF. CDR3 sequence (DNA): TGTGCCAGCAGACAGGGGAGTTATGACGAGCAGTACTTC.

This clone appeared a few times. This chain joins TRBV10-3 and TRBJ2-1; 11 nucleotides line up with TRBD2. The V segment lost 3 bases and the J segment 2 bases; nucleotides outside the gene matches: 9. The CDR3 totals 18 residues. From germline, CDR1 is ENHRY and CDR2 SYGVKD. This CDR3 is CAISEQLLAGGAYNEQFF. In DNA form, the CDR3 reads TGTGCCATCAGTGAACAACTCTTAGCGGGAGGGGCCTACAATGAGCAGTTCTTC.

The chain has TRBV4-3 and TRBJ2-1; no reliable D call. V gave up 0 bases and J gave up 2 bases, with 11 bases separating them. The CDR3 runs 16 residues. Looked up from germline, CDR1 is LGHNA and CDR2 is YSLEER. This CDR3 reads CASSQDGGFTYNEQFF. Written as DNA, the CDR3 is TGCGCCAGCAGCCAAGATGGCGGATTTACCTACAATGAGCAGTTCTTC.

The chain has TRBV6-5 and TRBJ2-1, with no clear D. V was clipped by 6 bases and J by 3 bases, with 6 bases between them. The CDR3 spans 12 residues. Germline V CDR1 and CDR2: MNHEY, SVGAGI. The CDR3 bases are TGTGCCAGCAGCTCCCTCTACAATGAGCAGTTCTTC. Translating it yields CASSSLYNEQFF.

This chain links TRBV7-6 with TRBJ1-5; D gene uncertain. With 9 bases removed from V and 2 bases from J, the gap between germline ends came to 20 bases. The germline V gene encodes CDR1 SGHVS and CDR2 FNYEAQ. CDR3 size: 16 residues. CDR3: CARPPTGSDCNQPQHF. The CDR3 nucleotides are TGTGCCAGGCCCCCGACGGGGAGTGATTGCAATCAGCCCCAGCATTTT.

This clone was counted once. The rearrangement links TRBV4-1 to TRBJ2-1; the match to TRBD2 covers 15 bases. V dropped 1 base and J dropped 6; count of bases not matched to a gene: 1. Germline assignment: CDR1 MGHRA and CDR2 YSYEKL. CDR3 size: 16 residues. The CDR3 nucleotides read TGCGCCAGCAGCCAAGCGGGACTAGCGGGGGGCAATGAGCAGTTCTTC. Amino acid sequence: CASSQAGLAGGNEQFF.

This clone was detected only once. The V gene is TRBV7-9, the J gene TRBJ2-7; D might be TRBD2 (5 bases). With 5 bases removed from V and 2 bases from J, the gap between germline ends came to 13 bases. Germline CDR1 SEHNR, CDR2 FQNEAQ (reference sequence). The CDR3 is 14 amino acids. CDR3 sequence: CASSTEGLTYEQYF. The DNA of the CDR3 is TGTGCCAGCAGCACTGAAGGACTTACCTACGAGCAGTACTTC.